This section outlines one T cell receptor beta chain sequence together with its context. The antigen is unknown. The beta constant-region primer was an equimolar mix of two oligonucleotides covering TRBC1 and TRBC2. Four rounds of PCR amplified the ligated cDNA using nested alpha and beta constant-region primers plus SP2. TCRdb recomputed calls from the UMI-ligation and nested PCR reads with MiXCR, one row per CDR3 protein. The sample shows more than 95,000 distinct CDR3 sequences, around 13% of them seen only once. The entry originates in a study of naive and memory T cell subsets. Findings and limits, study-wide: Especially in CD8 cells, naive repertoires contained a few larger clonotypes, possibly CD45RA-re-expressing memory cells. In naive cells, over 90% of TCR sequences were seen only once. Naive and memory subsets had different power law exponents for TCR abundance.

Germline trimming cut 6 bases from V and 3 bases from J; bases unmatched to any gene: 4. The CDR3 contains 13 residues. From germline, CDR1 is DFQATT and CDR2 SNEGSKA (reference sequence). The material sequenced was naive CD8+ T cells from blood. The clonotype originates from a human donor in good health. The gene calls are TRBV20-1 and TRBJ2-7, with 11 bases aligning to TRBD2. CDR3 protein: CSAPTSGNYEQYF. CDR3 DNA sequence: TGCAGTGCGCCGACTAGCGGGAACTACGAGCAGTACTTC.